This record looks at one T cell receptor (beta chain) sequence and its context. This clonotype has just a few counts. Its antigen is not yet known. Per-base quality was not reported, and no clone a single base away is much larger than it. The CDR3 has 12 amino acids, counting the end cysteine and valine. Kept here is only the CDR3 DNA, which spans 36 bases and is read in frame from base 1. For this chain, trimming is 6 bases at the V end and 4 bases at the J end, and the number of junction bases without a gene match is 3. Reading the germline V gene gives CDR1 ENHRY and CDR2 SYGVKD. These data are taken from a study of CD8+CD57+ T cells in acquired aplastic anemia (dated by TCRdb to between 2018 and 2020). Regarding the study in general: Extracted DNA from sorted CD4+ and CD8+ cells averaged approximately 3 ug, ranging from about 0.2 to 30 ug. Mean read counts for healthy donor samples were roughly 10 million for CD4+ cells and 11 million to 14 million for CD8+ cells. Here is what the overall study found, with its caveats: Around 28 CD8+ CDR3 sequences were found to be shared between patients and controls, but these sequences appeared to be highly expressed in patients and within the immunodominant clones of the patients. No significant difference in CD8+ Simpson's diversity was found between patients and healthy controls (P=0.060).

In this study, sorted CD4+ and CD8+ T cells from the blood of healthy subjects and of severe aplastic anemia patients had their TCR repertoires deep-sequenced. Ficoll-Paque density gradient centrifugation was used to isolate peripheral blood mononuclear cells. Before DNA extraction, CD4+ and CD8+ T cells were sorted with FACS or magnetic beads. TCR beta VDJ combination and CDR3 sequence profiling used genomic DNA as the template. An Illumina HiSeq 2000 was the platform used for TCR repertoire sequencing. The authors processed their data as follows. TRBV/TRBJ rearrangement plots, CDR3 size and DJ length profiles, and Simpson's diversity index were used to evaluate the repertoires. The most abundant DNA sequence in the deep sequencing data was taken as the immunodominant clone. CDR3 amino acid sequences were screened for sharing across subjects and compared with published repertoires and the VDJdb database. The public reads were run again by TCRdb, first through fastp at Q25 and then through MiXCR, and only productive beta chains were kept. A single entry per CDR3 protein holds the most common genes and DNA from its merged rows. The V and J calls and clone size are TCRdb's, not the authors'. A total of about 48,000 distinct CDR3 sequences appear in this sample, 70% to 80% of them only once. The ten biggest clones cover 30% to 40% of the sample.

Sequences were obtained from sorted CD4+, CD8+, or CD8+CD57+ T cells (not recorded which) from PBMCs. This clonotype originated in a human donor in good health, serving as a control. The rearranged segments are TRBV10-3 and TRBJ2-7, with 7 bases in between that match TRBD1. At the DNA level, the sequence is TGTGCCATCAGCCGGACAGGTTACGAGCAGTACGTC. Translated, it gives CAISRTGYEQYV.